The present entry profiles one T cell receptor (beta chain) with its context. The data were taken from a study of T cell changes during pregnancy in multiple sclerosis. The CDR3 spans 14 residues. The ends were cut back, 6 bases at V and 3 bases at J, with 15 bases in the middle. Per the germline V gene, CDR1 is SGHNT and CDR2 is YYREEE (reference sequence). Assay: immunoSEQ multiplex PCR; the TCRdb copy retains only in-frame clones and omits some. The data show approximately 90,000 clones, with 94% seen just once and about 0.84% held by the top ten. This clonotype originated in a female donor with multiple sclerosis, enrolled in a pregnancy study. The chain combines TRBV5-4 with TRBJ1-2, with D possibly matching TRBD1 (5 bases). The sample in question was peripheral blood, obtained in the third trimester of pregnancy. Written as DNA, the CDR3 is TGTGCCAGCAAACCAGGGTCTGTCGACTATGGCTACACCTTC. Translated: CASKPGSVDYGYTF.